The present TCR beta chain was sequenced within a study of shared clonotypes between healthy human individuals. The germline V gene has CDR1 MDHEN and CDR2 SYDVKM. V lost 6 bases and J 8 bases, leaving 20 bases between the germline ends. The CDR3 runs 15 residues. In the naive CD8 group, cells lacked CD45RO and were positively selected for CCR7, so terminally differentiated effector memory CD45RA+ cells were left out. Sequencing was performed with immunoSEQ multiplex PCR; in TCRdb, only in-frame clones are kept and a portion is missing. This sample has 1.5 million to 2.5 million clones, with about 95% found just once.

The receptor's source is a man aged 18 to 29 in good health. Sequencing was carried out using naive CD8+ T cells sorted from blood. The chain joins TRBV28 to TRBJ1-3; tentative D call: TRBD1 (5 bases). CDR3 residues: CASRESGRIVDTIYF. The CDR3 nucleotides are TGTGCCAGCAGGGAGTCAGGGAGAATCGTGGACACCATATATTTT.